This T cell receptor (beta chain) was sequenced for a study of human T cells and chemical hapten exposure. MiXCR, applied by TCRdb to the RACE reads, yields one record per CDR3 protein. The sample includes 50,000 or so distinct CDR3 sequences, 8% to 9.5% seen only once; the top ten take approximately 4.5%. As to this clonotype: Its antigen remains unidentified.

Findings of the study overall: Sensitization with DPC brought no change to TCRs above 1 in 1000 in frequency.

Time point described: patch test 1, 2 weeks after DPC sensitization. The treatment was: therapeutic diphenylcyclopropenone sensitization with weekly scalp DPC. CDR3 size: 14 residues. Trimming removed 6 bases at V and 4 bases at J, with 14 bases between. The TCR sequence derives from a woman aged 45-60 years with alopecia areata. Some clones in this sample may be carry-over from other donors' samples. V and J are TRBV12-3 or TRBV12-4 and TRBJ2-3; D might be TRBD1 (6 bases). Sequenced here: whole blood, sampled in connection with sensitization to the hapten diphenylcyclopropenone (DPC). The CDR3 spells CASRLQGRADTQYF. The CDR3 DNA is TGTGCCAGCAGACTTCAGGGGCGGGCAGATACGCAGTATTTT.